What follows are 9 T cell receptor beta chains derived from one specimen sequenced in a study of T cell repertoires in cytomegalovirus infection. From the reads, TCRdb called clonotypes with MiXCR, one entry per CDR3 protein. The sample holds about 740,000 distinct CDR3 sequences, under 40% seen once. Sequenced material: PBMCs. The receptor source for this set is a human donor in good health (CMV status not recorded). Some clones in this sample may be carry-over from other donors' samples.

This clonotype has more than one count but fewer than ten. V is TRBV27 and J is TRBJ2-7; 13 bases fit TRBD2. From germline, CDR1 is MNHEY and CDR2 SMNVEV (reference sequence). The CDR3 has 18 residues. Germline trimming cut 4 bases from V and 6 bases from J; bases unmatched to any gene: 15. CDR3 DNA sequence: TGTGCCAGCAGTTCGTCACCGCAAGGACTAGCGGGAGTGGGCGAGCAGTACTTC. Its protein is CASSSSPQGLAGVGEQYF.

The CDR3 DNA follows: TGTGCCAGCAGGCCGGGACAGGGGGCTTCTAAGGAGTTCTTC. This sequence encodes CASRPGQGASKEFF. The gene calls are TRBV12-3 or TRBV12-4 and TRBJ2-1; TRBD1 matches 12 bases. The V segment lost 6 bases and the J segment 14 bases; nucleotides outside the gene matches: 11. The CDR3 has 14 amino acids.

In its sample, this clonotype was seen a few times. The chain employs TRBV5-4 and TRBJ2-1; D might be TRBD2 (7 bases). Trimming stripped 4 bases from V and 4 bases from J, with 18 bases between. This CDR3 spans 16 amino acids. Per the germline V gene, CDR1 is SGHNT and CDR2 is YYREEE (reference sequence). CDR3 loop: CASSPGGGTGYNEQFF. The CDR3 coding sequence is TGTGCCAGCAGCCCGGGGGGCGGGACGGGATACAATGAGCAGTTCTTC.

The chain has TRBV6-6 and TRBJ1-1, with 7 bases that match TRBD1. Germline CDR1 reads MNHNY; CDR2 reads SVGAGI (reference sequence). CDR3 length: 12 residues. V trimming: 11 bases; J trimming: 7 bases; junction bases outside the gene matches: 10. DNA for the CDR3: TGTGCCGCCGAACAGGGGTACGGTGAAGCTTTCTTT. It is translated as CAAEQGYGEAFF.

This clonotype has at least ten counts. This chain links TRBV5-1 with TRBJ2-7; 9 nucleotides match TRBD1. Trimming cost V 1 base and J 5 bases; bases outside gene matches: 10. The CDR3 spans 16 residues. From germline, CDR1 is SGHRS and CDR2 YFSETQ. CDR3 nucleotide sequence: TGCGCCAGCAGCTTGTCGGCCGGGACAGGGCTCCACGAGCAGTACTTC. Its protein product is CASSLSAGTGLHEQYF.

The chain links TRBV2 to TRBJ2-7, with a tentative D call TRBD2 (6 bases). V lost 1 base and J 5 bases, leaving 18 bases between the germline ends. The CDR3 consists of 16 residues. Germline assignment: CDR1 SNHLY and CDR2 FYNNEI. The CDR3 loop reads CASSEDIGGTLHEQYF. Written as DNA, the CDR3 is TGTGCCAGCAGTGAAGATATTGGCGGGACCCTCCACGAGCAGTACTTC. Using reference TRBV2 and TRBJ2-7 for the parts outside the CDR3, the full variable domain is EPEVTQTPSHQVTQMGQEVILRCVPISNHLYFYWYRQILGQKVEFLVSFYNNEISEKSEIFDDQFSVERPDGSNFTLKIRSTKLEDSAMYFCASSEDIGGTLHEQYFGPGTRLTVT.

This clonotype was seen many times. The gene calls are TRBV7-8 and TRBJ2-2; 7 bases are shared with TRBD2. Germline CDR1 reads SGHVS; CDR2 reads FQNEAQ. The V and J ends lost 2 bases and 7 bases, in that order; junction bases with no gene match: 16. This CDR3 spans 18 amino acids. The CDR3 DNA is TGTGCCAGCAGCTTAAACCCTCGCGGGCGGGAGAAGGGCGGGGAGCTGTTTTTT. This encodes CASSLNPRGREKGGELFF. The full variable domain, with the rest looked up from reference TRBV7-8 and TRBJ2-2, is GAGVSQSPRYKVAKRGQDVALRCDPISGHVSLFWYQQALGQGPEFLTYFQNEAQLDKSGLPSDRFFAERPEGSVSTLKIQRTQQEDSAVYLCASSLNPRGREKGGELFFGEGSRLTVL.

The chain recombines TRBV10-3 with TRBJ1-1, with a possible D match to TRBD1 (5 bases). Germline CDR1 and CDR2: ENHRY and SYGVKD. This CDR3 has 15 amino acids. V shed 0 bases and J shed 1 base, with 9 bases lying between them. In DNA, the CDR3 is TGTGCCATCAGTGAGTCGATGGGGGGGAACACTGAAGCTTTCTTT. Protein sequence: CAISESMGGNTEAFF.

This clonotype was detected ten times or more. V and J are TRBV7-8 and TRBJ1-1, with TRBD1 matching over 8 bases. The germline CDR1 and CDR2 sequences are SGHVS and FQNEAQ. The CDR3 is 15 residues long. Trimming cost V 5 bases and J 6 bases; bases outside gene matches: 11. The CDR3 DNA sequence: TGTGCCAGCAGCCGCATCCAGGGGGCAGGGTCTGAAGCTTTCTTT. It specifies CASSRIQGAGSEAFF.